Listed below are T cell receptor beta chains from one sample, sequenced in a study of T cell changes during pregnancy in multiple sclerosis. The repertoire was sequenced with immunoSEQ multiplex PCR; TCRdb's copy has only in-frame clones and lacks some. The sample has roughly 49,000 clones; roughly 94% are singletons. The sequenced sample was CD8+ T cells from peripheral blood mononuclear cells, obtained in the first trimester of pregnancy. The receptor source for this set is a female donor with multiple sclerosis, enrolled in a pregnancy study. Both conserved end residues are part of each CDR3. A D gene is named only where the DNA matches it firmly. Expanded clones are given a class, and other clones once, few, many or no size at all.

d_call: TRBD1
clone_size: .
v_call: TRBV6-5
j_call: TRBJ2-7
cdr3_nt: TGTGCCAGCAGTTCGGGACAGGGTTACTACGAGCAGTACTTC
cdr3_aa: CASSSGQGYYEQYF

d_call: TRBD1
clone_size: few
v_call: TRBV30
j_call: TRBJ1-5
cdr3_nt: TGTGCCTGCGACCGGGACAGGGCCTGGGGTCAGCCCCAGCATTTT
cdr3_aa: CACDRDRAWGQPQHF

d_call: .
clone_size: once
v_call: TRBV28
j_call: TRBJ1-1
cdr3_nt: TGTGCCAGCAGTTTCCGGGTGGGAGCTTTCTTT
cdr3_aa: CASSFRVGAFF

d_call: TRBD1
clone_size: .
v_call: TRBV11-2
j_call: TRBJ2-7
cdr3_nt: TGTGCCAGCAGCTTAGTACAGGGGGCGAGGGAGCAGTACTTC
cdr3_aa: CASSLVQGAREQYF

d_call: .
clone_size: few
v_call: TRBV5-1
j_call: TRBJ1-1
cdr3_nt: TGCGCCAGCAGCTTGAGCACGGGTAAGGAAGCTTTCTTT
cdr3_aa: CASSLSTGKEAFF

d_call: TRBD2
clone_size: once
v_call: TRBV7-9
j_call: TRBJ2-7
cdr3_nt: TGTGCCAGCAGCTTAGTCCCTAGCGGGAGTTACGAGCAGTACTTC
cdr3_aa: CASSLVPSGSYEQYF

d_call: .
clone_size: .
v_call: TRBV7-9
j_call: TRBJ2-2
cdr3_nt: TGTGCCAGCAGCCCCGCGATTAGGCAGGCGGGGAACACCGGGGAGCTGTTTTTT
cdr3_aa: CASSPAIRQAGNTGELFF

d_call: TRBD2
clone_size: .
v_call: TRBV5-1
j_call: TRBJ2-2
cdr3_nt: TGCGCCAGCAGCTGGACTAGCGGGATTGATTTCACCGGGGAGCTGTTTTTT
cdr3_aa: CASSWTSGIDFTGELFF

d_call: .
clone_size: .
v_call: TRBV27
j_call: TRBJ1-5
cdr3_nt: TGTGCCAGTGGGGGGCGGGGGTATAGCAATCAGCCCCAGCATTTT
cdr3_aa: CASGGRGYSNQPQHF

d_call: .
clone_size: .
v_call: TRBV6-1
j_call: TRBJ2-2
cdr3_nt: TGTGCCAGCATCTGGCTGAACACCGGGGAGCTGTTTTTT
cdr3_aa: CASIWLNTGELFF

d_call: TRBD1
clone_size: .
v_call: TRBV27
j_call: TRBJ2-6
cdr3_nt: TGTGCCAGCAGTTTATCACAGGGGGTAAGCTCTGGGGCCAACGTCCTGACTTTC
cdr3_aa: CASSLSQGVSSGANVLTF

d_call: TRBD1
clone_size: .
v_call: TRBV19
j_call: TRBJ2-3
cdr3_nt: TGTGCCAGTAGTACCCCACAGGGGGCAGATACGCAGTATTTT
cdr3_aa: CASSTPQGADTQYF

d_call: .
clone_size: .
v_call: TRBV30
j_call: TRBJ2-7
cdr3_nt: TGTGCCTGGAGTCGTAGATACTCCTACGAGCAGTACTTC
cdr3_aa: CAWSRRYSYEQYF

d_call: TRBD1
clone_size: .
v_call: TRBV4-3
j_call: TRBJ2-4
cdr3_nt: TGCGCCAGCAGCCAAGAGGGGACAGGGGTGGGCATTCAGTACTTC
cdr3_aa: CASSQEGTGVGIQYF

d_call: .
clone_size: .
v_call: TRBV6-6
j_call: TRBJ1-4
cdr3_nt: TGTGCCAGCACCCCGGGAGATGAAAAACTGTTTTTT
cdr3_aa: CASTPGDEKLFF